These 10 T cell receptor beta chains were all obtained from the same sample, sequenced in a study of long-term antiretroviral therapy in people with HIV. Survey-level immunoSEQ v3.0 assays were run. Here immunoSEQ multiplex PCR was the method, and the copy in TCRdb shows in-frame clones only, minus some. The sample lists about 28,000 clones; roughly 94% were seen once. Sample: unsorted PBMCs, taken 5.3 years after starting antiretroviral therapy. Every receptor here comes from a middle-aged man with HIV.

The V gene is TRBV10-1, the J gene TRBJ2-7, with TRBD1 identical over 11 bases. The junction had 10 bases not matched to a gene; V was cut back by 5 bases and J by 4 bases. The CDR3 is 16 amino acids. The germline V gene encodes CDR1 WNHNN and CDR2 SYGVQD (reference sequence). The CDR3 nucleotides read TGCGCCAGCAGTTCTGACCGGACAGGGGGCGAATACGAGCAGTACTTC. This codes for CASSSDRTGGEYEQYF.

J is TRBJ1-6 and V is TRBV5-1; no clear D gene. Trimming pared 0 bases from V and 7 bases from J, leaving 5 bases between. The CDR3 is made up of 13 amino acids. CDR1 is SGHRS and CDR2 is YFSETQ in the germline V gene. CDR3 amino acids: CASSLDTNSPLHF. CDR3 DNA sequence: TGCGCCAGCAGCTTGGACACGAATTCACCCCTCCACTTT. The whole variable domain, filled in from reference TRBV5-1 and TRBJ1-6, reads KAGVTQTPRYLIKTRGQQVTLSCSPISGHRSVSWYQQTPGQGLQFLFEYFSETQRNKGNFPGRFSGRQFSNSRSEMNVSTLELGDSALYLCASSLDTNSPLHFGNGTRLTVT.

This clone was detected only once. The rearrangement uses TRBV12-5 and TRBJ1-5; possible D gene TRBD1, 6 bases. Trimming removed 3 bases at V and 4 bases at J, with 10 bases between. Germline V gene lookup returns CDR1 LGHNT and CDR2 FRNRAP. The CDR3 has 14 amino acids. CDR3 in DNA: TGTGCTAGTGGTTTCAAGGACAGAAATCAGCCCCAGCATTTT. It yields the protein CASGFKDRNQPQHF. Full variable domain (remainder filled in from reference TRBV12-5 and TRBJ1-5): DARVTQTPRHKVTEMGQEVTMRCQPILGHNTVFWYRQTMMQGLELLAYFRNRAPLDDSGMPKDRFSAEMPDATLATLKIQPSEPRDSAVYFCASGFKDRNQPQHFGDGTRLSIL.

The chain links TRBV4-3 to TRBJ2-6, with D unclear. Trimming pared 4 bases from V and 0 bases from J, leaving 7 bases between. The CDR3 has 15 residues. CDR1 is LGHNA and CDR2 is YSLEER in the germline V gene. The DNA of the CDR3 is TGCGCCAGCAGCCCCGGGTTCTCTGGGGCCAACGTCCTGACTTTC. This encodes CASSPGFSGANVLTF.

The chain uses TRBV19 and TRBJ1-2; TRBD1 is a possible D gene (5 bases). The V end lost 3 bases, the J end lost 8 bases, and 16 bases lay between the germline ends. The CDR3 is 14 amino acids. Germline values: CDR1 LNHDA, CDR2 SQIVND (reference sequence). In DNA, the CDR3 is TGTGCCAGTAGTATTGATCCAGGGAGGCGCGGCTACACCTTC. Protein product: CASSIDPGRRGYTF.

The chain joins TRBV4-1 to TRBJ1-5; 8 bases map to TRBD1. The CDR3 sequence is 15 residues long. The V gene end was trimmed by 0 bases and the J gene end by 6 bases; junction bases not matched to a gene: 4. Germline V gene sequence: CDR1 MGHRA, CDR2 YSYEKL. This CDR3 reads CASSQDQGAGQPQHF. In nucleotides, the CDR3 is TGCGCCAGCAGCCAAGACCAGGGGGCCGGTCAGCCCCAGCATTTT.

In nucleotides, the CDR3 is TGTGCCAGCAGTGAATTTATCGGTGGAAGCTCCTACGAGCAGTACTTC. Protein: CASSEFIGGSSYEQYF. The rearrangement joins TRBV6-1 to TRBJ2-7; D gene uncertain. Per germline, CDR1 MNHNS and CDR2 SASEGT. The CDR3 runs to 16 residues. Trimming took 2 bases from V and 0 from J, leaving 14 bases between them.

The J gene is TRBJ2-4, the V gene TRBV2; D remains unclear. Trimming shortened V by 2 bases and J by 9 bases, and 8 bases separated the two germline ends. The germline V gene encodes CDR1 SNHLY and CDR2 FYNNEI. The CDR3 covers 12 residues. In DNA, the CDR3 is TGTGCCAGCAGTGAAAGATTTGGCATTCAGTACTTC. Amino acids: CASSERFGIQYF.

CDR3 DNA sequence: TGTGCCAGCAGCGCCCTACTAGCGGGGGATGTCGGCACAGATACGCAGTATTTT. As protein: CASSALLAGDVGTDTQYF. The gene calls are TRBV11-2 and TRBJ2-3; TRBD2 aligns across 11 bases. The CDR3 sequence is 18 residues long. Germline loops: CDR1 SGHAT, CDR2 FQNNGV. The junction had 11 bases not matched to a gene; V was cut back by 5 bases and J by 1 base.

The chain couples TRBV6-5 to TRBJ2-3; the D gene could be TRBD1 or TRBD2 (5 bases each). V lost 2 bases to trimming and J lost 4 bases, with 13 bases between them. Germline V gives CDR1 MNHEY, CDR2 SVGAGI. The CDR3 loop spans 15 amino acids. CDR3 coding DNA: TGTGCCAGCAGTTACGGCAGCCTGGGGGCAGATACGCAGTATTTT. Translating gives CASSYGSLGADTQYF.